The T cell receptor (beta chain) described here comes from a study of CD4 T cells in relation to SARS-CoV-2 and coronaviruses. On the study more broadly: Patient ages ranged from roughly 20 to 80, median 38. Regarding the study as a whole: Crossreactive clones expanded significantly less to SARS-CoV-2 than monoreactive clones.

Assay: immunoSEQ multiplex PCR; the TCRdb copy retains only in-frame clones and omits some. The table lists 38,000 or so clones, roughly 80% of them singletons. Per germline, CDR1 SQVTM and CDR2 ANQGSEA. This CDR3 is built from 14 residues. Unmatched junction bases numbered 4, after V lost 3 bases and J lost 0 bases. Comments on this clone: Its target is not known.

Sequenced: memory CD4+ T cells from PBMCs, cultured in vitro. The gene calls are TRBV29-1 and TRBJ1-2, with TRBD1 identical over 7 bases. This sequence was found in an adult with COVID-19. CDR3 sequence reads: CSVDPQGSNYGYTF. The CDR3 nucleotides read TGCAGCGTTGACCCACAGGGGTCTAACTATGGCTACACCTTC.